Each of the 17 T cell receptor beta chains below was sequenced from the same sample in a study of identical twins. TCRdb reprocessed the 5' RACE reads via MiXCR and lists one record per CDR3 protein. The data show fewer than 450,000 distinct CDR3 sequences, with roughly 9% seen just once and 8% to 9.5% held by the top ten. Sequencing used naive T cells sorted from blood. These receptors were collected from a woman aged 50 to 65 in good health.

There are many counts of this clonotype. This rearrangement joins TRBV5-1 to TRBJ2-2; 10 positions match TRBD2. The CDR3 has 15 residues. Per germline, CDR1 SGHRS and CDR2 YFSETQ. The ends lost 6 bases at V and 5 bases at J; junction bases unmatched: 7. The CDR3 DNA reads as TGCGCCAGCACCGAAAGCGGGAGGGGAACCGGGGAGCTGTTTTTT. It specifies CASTESGRGTGELFF. The whole variable domain, filled in from reference TRBV5-1 and TRBJ2-2, reads KAGVTQTPRYLIKTRGQQVTLSCSPISGHRSVSWYQQTPGQGLQFLFEYFSETQRNKGNFPGRFSGRQFSNSRSEMNVSTLELGDSALYLCASTESGRGTGELFFGEGSRLTVL.

The chain recombines TRBV11-2 with TRBJ2-5; 7 nucleotides align to TRBD1. The CDR3 is made up of 15 amino acids. Unmatched junction bases numbered 11, after V lost 5 bases and J lost 5 bases. Looked up from germline, CDR1 is SGHAT and CDR2 is FQNNGV. CDR3 region: CASSEQTGSGETQYF. CDR3 sequence (DNA): TGTGCCAGCAGCGAACAGACAGGGAGCGGTGAGACCCAGTACTTC.

The chain employs TRBV21-1 and TRBJ2-4; the table's D call TRBD2 went unverified against the DNA. TRBV21-1 is noted as a pseudogene. The CDR3 is made up of 16 amino acids. CDR3 loop: CASSKMGLRGGNIQYF. The CDR3 coding sequence is TGTGCCAGCAGCAAGATGGGACTTAGGGGTGGGAACATTCAGTACTTC.

This clonotype came up a few times. The rearrangement links TRBV6-2 or TRBV6-3 to TRBJ1-2; TRBD1 might be the D (5 bases). V was pared by 5 bases and J by 7 bases, with 14 bases between. The CDR3 runs 13 residues. Germline V gene sequence: CDR1 MNHEY, CDR2 SVGEGT. CDR3 in amino acids: CASSRLQGGGYTF. The CDR3, as DNA: TGTGCCAGCAGTCGACTGCAGGGTGGTGGCTACACCTTC.

This clonotype was seen ten or more times. V usage is TRBV5-1 and J usage is TRBJ2-2; 8 bases are a match to TRBD1. The CDR3 loop spans 16 amino acids. The germline gives CDR1 SGHRS, CDR2 YFSETQ. Trimming took 1 base from V and 7 from J; bases not matched to a gene: 9. The CDR3 DNA sequence: TGCGCCAGCAGCTTGCCCTCGGACAGGGAAAACGGGGAGCTGTTTTTT. It codes for CASSLPSDRENGELFF.

The chain links TRBV27 to TRBJ2-7; 9 bases match TRBD1. The V segment lost 4 bases and the J segment 4 bases; nucleotides outside the gene matches: 11. In germline, CDR1 is MNHEY, CDR2 SMNVEV (reference sequence). This CDR3 comprises 16 residues. CDR3 DNA: TGTGCCAGCAGTTCGTGGTCGGGACAGGGAAGATACGAGCAGTACTTC. Its protein product is CASSSWSGQGRYEQYF.

This chain joins TRBV29-1 and TRBJ2-7; D may be TRBD1 (5 bases). The V gene lost 3 bases and the J gene lost 2 bases, with 20 bases spanning the gap. Germline CDR1 is SQVTM and CDR2 is ANQGSEA. The length of the CDR3 is 16 residues. The CDR3 reads CSVEFDSSGSTYEQYF. The CDR3 DNA reads TGCAGCGTTGAGTTTGATTCGTCAGGGTCAACCTACGAGCAGTACTTC.

This clonotype appeared a few times. The gene calls are TRBV15 and TRBJ1-5; unclear D gene. Between the trimmed V and J ends, which lost 5 bases and 7 bases, there was a span of 9 bases. The CDR3 spans 12 residues. Germline-derived CDR1 and CDR2 are LNHNV and YYDKDF (reference sequence). DNA for the CDR3: TGTGCCACCAGCGTCGGAGGGCAGCCCCAGCATTTT. Translating gives CATSVGGQPQHF.

The chain has TRBV30 and TRBJ2-1; 8 bases match TRBD2. Germline lookup yields CDR1 GTSNPN and CDR2 SVGIG (reference sequence). V shed 5 bases, J shed 6 bases, and the junction held 9 bases outside the gene matches. The CDR3 totals 14 residues. CDR3 in DNA: TGTGCCTGGCACAGCGGGAGACGGCTCAATGAGCAGTTCTTC. Its protein product is CAWHSGRRLNEQFF.

This clonotype has a count of ten or more. The chain is built from TRBV29-1 and TRBJ2-1, with D unclear. CDR3 length: 12 amino acids. Germline V gives CDR1 SQVTM, CDR2 ANQGSEA. V was shortened by 0 bases and J by 3 bases, with 3 bases between the two germline ends. CDR3 in DNA: TGCAGCGTTGAAGACTACTACAATGAGCAGTTCTTC. It specifies CSVEDYYNEQFF.

This clonotype was seen more than once but under ten times. CDR3 nucleotide sequence: TGTGCCAGCAGGGCCGAGGCGGGGCGAGGGAACACTGAAGCTTTCTTT. Amino acids: CASRAEAGRGNTEAFF. This chain uses TRBV7-9 with TRBJ1-1; D possibly corresponds to TRBD1 (5 bases). The CDR3 runs 16 residues. V dropped 6 bases and J dropped 1 base, with 18 bases sitting between them. CDR1 and CDR2 from the germline V gene are SEHNR and FQNEAQ (reference sequence).

This clonotype has only a few counts. This chain links TRBV9 with TRBJ2-3, with D perhaps TRBD2 (6 bases). The CDR3 covers 16 residues. V shed 4 bases and J shed 3 bases, with 18 bases lying between them. Germline V CDR1 and CDR2: SGDLS, YYNGEE. CDR3 in amino acids: CASSPTAGLGTDTQYF. CDR3 nucleotides: TGTGCCAGCAGCCCTACAGCGGGCCTCGGGACAGATACGCAGTATTTT.

The chain is built from TRBV18 and TRBJ2-7, with unresolved D. Germline V gene lookup returns CDR1 KGHSH and CDR2 LQKENI. This CDR3 spans 13 amino acids. Trimming shortened V by 2 bases and J by 2 bases, and 7 bases separated the two germline ends. CDR3 amino acids: CASSPTQTYEQYF. The CDR3 DNA reads as TGTGCCAGCTCACCAACTCAAACCTACGAGCAGTACTTC.

This clonotype showed up just a few times. The gene calls are TRBV5-1 and TRBJ1-6; D is perhaps TRBD1 (6 bases). CDR1 is SGHRS, CDR2 YFSETQ, per germline. CDR3 length: 18 residues. V was clipped by 0 bases and J by 6 bases, with 19 bases between them. CDR3 nucleotide sequence: TGCGCCAGCAGCTTGGTATTGACCGTAGGACAGCGTAATTCACCCCTCCACTTT. This codes for CASSLVLTVGQRNSPLHF.

The sample holds many counts of this clonotype. This chain links TRBV5-6 with TRBJ2-1, with 9 bases aligning to TRBD2. The CDR3 spans 16 residues. Germline loops: CDR1 SGHDT, CDR2 YYEEEE. V shed 6 bases, J shed 2 bases, and the junction held 9 bases outside the gene matches. CDR3 bases: TGTGCCAGCAACCTCCCGGGACTAGCACCCTACAATGAGCAGTTCTTC. It codes for CASNLPGLAPYNEQFF.

The rearrangement joins TRBV29-1 to TRBJ1-1; D is unresolved. The CDR3 spans 15 residues. V dropped 6 bases and J dropped 3 bases, with 20 bases sitting between them. Germline lookup yields CDR1 SQVTM and CDR2 ANQGSEA. The CDR3 loop reads CSVAAPTGMYTEAFF. The CDR3 DNA follows: TGCAGCGTAGCTGCCCCGACCGGGATGTACACTGAAGCTTTCTTT.

This clonotype has more than one count but fewer than ten. V usage is TRBV5-1 and J usage is TRBJ2-4; maybe TRBD2 (6 bases). With 0 bases removed from V and 2 bases from J, the gap between germline ends came to 15 bases. Germline-derived CDR1 and CDR2 are SGHRS and YFSETQ. The CDR3 is made up of 17 amino acids. This CDR3 reads CASSLDRVGGPKNIQYF. CDR3 in DNA: TGCGCCAGCAGCTTGGATAGGGTGGGAGGACCCAAAAACATTCAGTACTTC.